This entry describes one T cell receptor beta chain. RNA, at about 0.5 to 1 ug, was reverse transcribed with random hexamers. TCRdb recomputed calls from the immunoSEQ multiplex PCR reads with MiXCR, one row per CDR3 protein. Found here are roughly 160,000 distinct CDR3 sequences, about 96% of them singletons; the top ten hold less than 0.15%. Definite or probable Susac syndrome was diagnosed using recently defined diagnostic criteria. These data belong to a study of CD8 T cells in Susac syndrome. Study-level background: Patients with Susac syndrome were, at the time of blood collection, therapy-naive, maintained on corticosteroids, or maintained on intravenous immunoglobulin alone.

The CDR3 length is 12 residues. V lost 5 bases and J lost 15, with 17 bases in between. CDR1 is MNHEY and CDR2 is SVGEGT in the germline V gene. This receptor was identified in a human donor with Susac syndrome. The sequenced sample consisted of CD4+ T cells from PBMCs. The chain combines TRBV6-2 or TRBV6-3 with TRBJ2-1, with D unresolved. Written as DNA, the CDR3 is TGTGCCAGCAGTGGTACAGTCGACCCCTCGTTCTTC. Protein product: CASSGTVDPSFF.